The clone carrying this T cell receptor beta chain was observed a few times. What it binds is unknown. The sample belongs to a study of cytomegalovirus exposure and HLA in healthy donors. Across the whole study: Later analysis reported that the roughly 120 validation repertoires shared the platform of the 500 to 750 first-cohort repertoires. Study-level points and caveats: Cytomegalovirus association was assigned to around 150 TCR beta chains.

Sequencing used immunoSEQ multiplex PCR; TCRdb keeps in-frame clones, though not all of them. The sample records approximately 270,000 clones, 90% being singletons. Germline V lookup: CDR1 SGHDN, CDR2 FVKESK. The CDR3 covers 14 residues. J was trimmed by 6 bases and V by 4 bases; bases with no gene match: 9. This receptor was identified in a young woman in good health and CMV-seronegative. The chain has TRBV14 and TRBJ2-7, with 7 bases aligning to TRBD1. Sequencing was done on a sample of PBMCs. The CDR3 DNA is TGTGCCAGCAGCCTTAGTCCGAGGGGGCGCGAGCAGTACGTC. This encodes CASSLSPRGREQYV.